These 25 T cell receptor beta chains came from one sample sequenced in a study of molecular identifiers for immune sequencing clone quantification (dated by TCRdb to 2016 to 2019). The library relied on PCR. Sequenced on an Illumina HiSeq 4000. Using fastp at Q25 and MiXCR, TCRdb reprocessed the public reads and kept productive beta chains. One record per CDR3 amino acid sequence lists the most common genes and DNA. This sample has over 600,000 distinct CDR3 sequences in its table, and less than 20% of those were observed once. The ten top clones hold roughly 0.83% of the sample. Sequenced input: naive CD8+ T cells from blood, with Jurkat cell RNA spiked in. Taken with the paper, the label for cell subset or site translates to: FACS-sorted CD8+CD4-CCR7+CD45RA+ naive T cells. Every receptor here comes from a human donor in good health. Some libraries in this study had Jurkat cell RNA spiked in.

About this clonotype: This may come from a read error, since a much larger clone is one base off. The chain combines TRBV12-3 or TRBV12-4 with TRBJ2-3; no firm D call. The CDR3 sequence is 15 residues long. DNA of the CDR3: TGTACCAGCAGGATGTCGGCAGAAAGCACAGATACGCAGTATTTT. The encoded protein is CTSRMSAESTDTQYF.

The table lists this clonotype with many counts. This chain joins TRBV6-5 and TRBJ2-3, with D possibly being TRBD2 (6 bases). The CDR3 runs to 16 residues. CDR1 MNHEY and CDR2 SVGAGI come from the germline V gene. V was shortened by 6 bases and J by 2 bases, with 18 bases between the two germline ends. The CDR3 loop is CASSEGPGLHTDTQYF. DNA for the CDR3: TGTGCCAGCAGCGAAGGCCCGGGACTGCACACAGATACGCAGTATTTT.

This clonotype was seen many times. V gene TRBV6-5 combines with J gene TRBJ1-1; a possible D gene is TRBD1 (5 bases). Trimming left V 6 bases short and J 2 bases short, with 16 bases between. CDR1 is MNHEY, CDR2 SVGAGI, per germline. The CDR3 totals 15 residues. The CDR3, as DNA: TGTGCCAGCAGCACCCGCCGGGACGGCAACACTGAAGCTTTCTTT. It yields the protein CASSTRRDGNTEAFF.

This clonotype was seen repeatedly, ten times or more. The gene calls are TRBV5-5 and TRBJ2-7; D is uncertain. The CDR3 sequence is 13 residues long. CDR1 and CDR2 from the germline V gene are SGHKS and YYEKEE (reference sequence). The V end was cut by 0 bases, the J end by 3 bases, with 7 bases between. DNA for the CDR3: TGTGCCAGCAGCTTGGAGGTCGTCTACGAGCAGTACTTC. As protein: CASSLEVVYEQYF.

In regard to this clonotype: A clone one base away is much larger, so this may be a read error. This CDR3 is CASRGAGLNEQYF. The DNA for the CDR3 is TGTGCCAGCAGGGGGGCAGGCCTTAACGAGCAGTACTTC. This chain uses TRBV12-3 or TRBV12-4 with TRBJ2-7; tentatively, D is TRBD1 (6 bases). The germline V and J ends were trimmed by 6 bases and 5 bases, with 14 bases remaining between them. The CDR3 spans 13 residues.

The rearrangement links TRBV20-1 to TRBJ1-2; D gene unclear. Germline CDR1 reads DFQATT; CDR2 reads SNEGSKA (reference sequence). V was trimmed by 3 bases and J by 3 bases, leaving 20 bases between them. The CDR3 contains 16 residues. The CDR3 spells CSASSDFGYLDYGYTF. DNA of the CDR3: TGCAGTGCTAGCAGCGACTTTGGATATTTAGACTATGGCTACACCTTC.

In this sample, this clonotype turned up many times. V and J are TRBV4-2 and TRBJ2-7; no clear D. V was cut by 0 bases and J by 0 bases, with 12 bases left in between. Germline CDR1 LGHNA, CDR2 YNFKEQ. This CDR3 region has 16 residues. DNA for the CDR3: TGTGCCAGCAGCCAAGAACTGGGTACCCCCTCCTACGAGCAGTACTTC. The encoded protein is CASSQELGTPSYEQYF.

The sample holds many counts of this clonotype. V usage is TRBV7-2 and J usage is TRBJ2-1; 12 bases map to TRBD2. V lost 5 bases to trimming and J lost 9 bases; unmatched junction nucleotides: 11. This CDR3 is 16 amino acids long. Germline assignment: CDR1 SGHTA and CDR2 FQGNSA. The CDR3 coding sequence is TGTGCCAGCAGCCCCTCTCTAGCGGGAGGGCCCATTGAGCAGTTCTTC. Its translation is CASSPSLAGGPIEQFF. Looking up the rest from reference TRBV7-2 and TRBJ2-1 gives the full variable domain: GAGVSQSPSNKVTEKGKDVELRCDPISGHTALYWYRQSLGQGLEFLIYFQGNSAPDKSGLPSDRFSAERTGGSVSTLTIQRTQQEDSAVYLCASSPSLAGGPIEQFFGPGTRLTVL.

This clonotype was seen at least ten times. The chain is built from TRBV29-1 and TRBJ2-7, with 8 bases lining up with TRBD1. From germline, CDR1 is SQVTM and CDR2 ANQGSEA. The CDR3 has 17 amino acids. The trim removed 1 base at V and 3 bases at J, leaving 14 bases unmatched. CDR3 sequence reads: CSVEVADRVTWDYEQYF. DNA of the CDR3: TGCAGCGTTGAAGTAGCGGACAGGGTGACCTGGGACTACGAGCAGTACTTC.

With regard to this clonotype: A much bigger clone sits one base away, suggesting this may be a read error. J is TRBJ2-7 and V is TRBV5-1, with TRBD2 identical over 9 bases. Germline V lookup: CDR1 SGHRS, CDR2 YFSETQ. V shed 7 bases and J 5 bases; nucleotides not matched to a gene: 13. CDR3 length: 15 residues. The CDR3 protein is CASREISGRYDEQYF. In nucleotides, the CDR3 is TGCGCCAGCCGTGAGATTAGCGGGAGATATGACGAGCAGTACTTC.

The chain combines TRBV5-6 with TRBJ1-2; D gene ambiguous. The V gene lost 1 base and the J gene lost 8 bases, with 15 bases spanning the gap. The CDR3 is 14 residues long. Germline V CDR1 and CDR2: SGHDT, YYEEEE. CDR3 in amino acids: CASSLSEGPYGYTF. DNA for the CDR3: TGTGCCAGCAGCTTGTCGGAAGGCCCTTACGGCTACACCTTC.

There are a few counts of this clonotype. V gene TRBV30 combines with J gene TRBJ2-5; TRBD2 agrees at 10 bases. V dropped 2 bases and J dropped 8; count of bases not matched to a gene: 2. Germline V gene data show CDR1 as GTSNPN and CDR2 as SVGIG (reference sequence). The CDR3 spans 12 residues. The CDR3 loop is CAWSSSGSTQYF. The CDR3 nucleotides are TGTGCCTGGAGTTCTAGCGGGAGTACCCAGTACTTC.

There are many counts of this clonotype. The CDR3 bases are TGTGCCAGCAGCTTAGTTAGCGACGTCGAGCAGTACTTC. This encodes CASSLVSDVEQYF. The chain has TRBV7-6 and TRBJ2-7, with D tentatively TRBD2 (5 bases). The CDR3 is made up of 13 amino acids. Germline CDR1 and CDR2: SGHVS and FNYEAQ. V gave up 1 base and J gave up 6 bases, with 10 bases separating them.

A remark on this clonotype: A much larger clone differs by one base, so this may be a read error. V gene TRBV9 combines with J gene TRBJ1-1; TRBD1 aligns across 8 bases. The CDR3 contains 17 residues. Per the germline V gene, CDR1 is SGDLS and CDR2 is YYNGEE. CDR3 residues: CASGVAGTGPMNTEAFF. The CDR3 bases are TGTGCCAGCGGCGTAGCCGGGACAGGACCGATGAACACTGAAGCTTTCTTT.

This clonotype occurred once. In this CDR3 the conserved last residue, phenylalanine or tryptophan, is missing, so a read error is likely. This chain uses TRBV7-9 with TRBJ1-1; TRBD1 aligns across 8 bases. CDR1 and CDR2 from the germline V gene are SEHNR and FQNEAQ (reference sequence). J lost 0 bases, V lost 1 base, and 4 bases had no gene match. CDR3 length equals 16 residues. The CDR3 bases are TGTGCCAGCAGCTTAGGCAGGGGGCGAGTGAACACTGAAGCTTTCCTT. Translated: CASSLGRGRVNTEAFL.

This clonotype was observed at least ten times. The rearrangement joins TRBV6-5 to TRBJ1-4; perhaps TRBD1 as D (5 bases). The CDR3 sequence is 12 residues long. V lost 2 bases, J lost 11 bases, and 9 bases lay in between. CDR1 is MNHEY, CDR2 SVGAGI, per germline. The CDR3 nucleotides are TGTGCCAGCAGTTACGGGGAGGGGAAACTGTTTTTT. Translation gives CASSYGEGKLFF.

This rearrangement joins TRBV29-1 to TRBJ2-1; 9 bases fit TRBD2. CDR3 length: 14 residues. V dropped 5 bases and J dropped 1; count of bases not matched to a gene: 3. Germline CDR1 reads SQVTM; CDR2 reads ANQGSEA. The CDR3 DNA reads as TGCAGCGTTAAGGGACTAGCATCCTACAATGAGCAGTTCTTC. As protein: CSVKGLASYNEQFF.

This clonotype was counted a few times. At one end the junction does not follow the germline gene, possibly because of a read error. CDR3: CASSYRGVSSYNEQFF. In DNA, the CDR3 is TGTGCCAGCAGCTACCGGGGGGTTAGCTCCTACAATGAGCAGTTCTTC. The chain recombines TRBV5-3 with TRBJ2-1; 7 nucleotides match TRBD2. TRBV5-3 qualifies as an ORF whose function is uncertain. This CDR3 region has 16 residues.

The CDR3 spells CASSSGQGGQETQYF. The CDR3 DNA reads TGTGCCAGCAGCTCCGGACAGGGGGGCCAAGAGACCCAGTACTTC. The J gene is TRBJ2-5, the V gene TRBV5-8; TRBD1 matches at 10 bases. The CDR3 runs to 15 residues. Germline loops: CDR1 SGHTS, CDR2 YDEGEE. V shed 3 bases and J 1 base; nucleotides not matched to a gene: 3.

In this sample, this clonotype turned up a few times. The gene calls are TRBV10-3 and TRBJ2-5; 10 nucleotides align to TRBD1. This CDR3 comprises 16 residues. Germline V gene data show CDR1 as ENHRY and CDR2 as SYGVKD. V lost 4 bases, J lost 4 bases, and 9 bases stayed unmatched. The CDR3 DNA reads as TGTGCCATCAGTGCCCCGGACAGGGGGTCTGGAGAGACCCAGTACTTC. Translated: CAISAPDRGSGETQYF.

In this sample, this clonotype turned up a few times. CDR3 sequence (DNA): TGTGCCAGCAGCCTTCTAACAGGGTCCGGGGAGCTGTTTTTT. It translates to CASSLLTGSGELFF. The chain links TRBV3-1 to TRBJ2-2, with D tentatively TRBD1 (6 bases). The V gene's germline CDR1 is LGHDT and CDR2 YNNKEL (reference sequence). CDR3 size: 14 residues. Trimming shortened V by 4 bases and J by 6 bases, and 12 bases separated the two germline ends.

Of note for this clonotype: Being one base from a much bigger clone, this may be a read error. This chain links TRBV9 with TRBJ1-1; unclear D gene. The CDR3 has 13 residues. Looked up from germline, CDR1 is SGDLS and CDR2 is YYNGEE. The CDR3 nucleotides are TGTGCCAGCAACGTAGACCAAAACACTGAAGCTTTCTTT. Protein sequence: CASNVDQNTEAFF.

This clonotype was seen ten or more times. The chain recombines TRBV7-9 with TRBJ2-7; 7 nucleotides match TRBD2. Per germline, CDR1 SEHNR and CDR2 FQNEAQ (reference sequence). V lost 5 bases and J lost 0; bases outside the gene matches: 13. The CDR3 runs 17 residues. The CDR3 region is CASSPPSSGGTSYEQYF. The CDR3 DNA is TGTGCCAGCAGCCCGCCCAGCTCGGGAGGTACCTCCTACGAGCAGTACTTC.

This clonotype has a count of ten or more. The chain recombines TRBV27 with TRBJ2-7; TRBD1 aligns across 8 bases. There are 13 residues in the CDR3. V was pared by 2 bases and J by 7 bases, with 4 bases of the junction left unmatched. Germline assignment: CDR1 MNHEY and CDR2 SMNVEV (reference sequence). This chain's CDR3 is CASSLQGAGEQYF. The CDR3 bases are TGTGCCAGCAGTTTACAGGGGGCAGGGGAGCAGTACTTC.

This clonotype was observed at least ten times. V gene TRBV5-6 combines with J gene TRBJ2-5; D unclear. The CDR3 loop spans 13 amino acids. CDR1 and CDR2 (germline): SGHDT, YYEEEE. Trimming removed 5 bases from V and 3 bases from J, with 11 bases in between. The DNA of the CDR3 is TGTGCCAGCAGGATAGCCTCTGAAGAGACCCAGTACTTC. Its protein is CASRIASEETQYF. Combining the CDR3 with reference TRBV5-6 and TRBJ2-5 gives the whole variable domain DAGVTQSPTHLIKTRGQQVTLRCSPKSGHDTVSWYQQALGQGPQFIFQYYEEEERQRGNFPDRFSGHQFPNYSSELNVNALLLGDSALYLCASRIASEETQYFGPGTRLLVL.